This TCR beta chain was sequenced during a study of cytomegalovirus exposure and HLA in healthy donors. The CDR3 covers 15 residues. J was trimmed by 2 bases and V by 2 bases; bases with no gene match: 3. Germline V gene data show CDR1 as MGHRA and CDR2 as YSYEKL. PCR primers comprised 60 Vbeta and 13 Jbeta primers. Data came from immunoSEQ multiplex PCR; TCRdb stores just in-frame clones and leaves some out. The sample yields about 190,000 clones, around 90% seen once. The sample consisted of PBMCs. The receptor was isolated from a boy between 2 and 15 years old in good health and CMV-seronegative. This chain links TRBV4-1 with TRBJ2-7; TRBD1 aligns across 10 bases. The chain's CDR3 is CASSQTGQGPYEQYF. CDR3 DNA: TGCGCCAGCAGCCAAACGGGACAGGGGCCCTACGAGCAGTACTTC.